The clone carrying this T cell receptor (beta chain) was seen only a few times. Its cognate antigen is unknown. V lost 5 bases and J 0 bases, leaving 13 bases between the germline ends. This CDR3 spans 16 amino acids. Looked up from germline, CDR1 is KGHDR and CDR2 is SFDVKD. The data belong to a study of blood T cells in healthy people across ages. Alongside a J-beta primer mix, a sample-barcoded 5' primer served in a second PCR lasting roughly 6 to 11 cycles. TCRdb recomputed calls from the 5' RACE reads with MiXCR, one row per CDR3 protein. In the table there are hundreds of thousands of distinct CDR3 sequences, under 45% of which are singletons. Findings and caveats of the study: The CMV status of each donor remained undetermined, and this could have confounded shifts in expanded clonotypes.

V is TRBV24-1 and J is TRBJ1-5; D is perhaps TRBD1 (5 bases). This receptor was taken from a man in his sixties in good health. The sample was blood. CDR3 protein: CATSVGDPTSNQPQHF. In nucleotides, the CDR3 is TGTGCCACCAGTGTAGGGGATCCCACTAGCAATCAGCCCCAGCATTTT.